This TCR beta chain was obtained from a study of control samples from healthy donors and cancer patients. Germline V gene sequence: CDR1 SGHRS, CDR2 YFSETQ. V was trimmed by 3 bases and J by 4 bases, leaving 10 bases between them. CDR3 size: 13 residues. Repertoires were generated with immunoSEQ multiplex PCR, while TCRdb's copy carries only in-frame clones and drops some. Here the sample spans under 100,000 clones, roughly nine tenths being singletons. In its sample, this clone was seen a few times. The receptor was isolated from a woman aged 50 to 65 with colorectal cancer. The chain is built from TRBV5-1 and TRBJ2-5; TRBD2 might be the D (5 bases). The material sequenced was PBMCs. CDR3 coding DNA: TGCGCCAGCAGCTCCGGGATTCGAGAGACCCAGTACTTC. This codes for CASSSGIRETQYF.